These T cell receptor beta chains were read from a single sample in a study of blood T cell repertoires in COVID-19. Using immunoSEQ multiplex PCR, the repertoire was profiled, and TCRdb retains in-frame clones only, with some absent. Of some 270,000 clones listed, 84% were seen once; the top ten hold less than 2%. The sequenced sample consisted of peripheral blood. These receptors were obtained from a woman aged 40 to 50 who had recovered from COVID-19. CDR3s include the opening cysteine and the closing phenylalanine or tryptophan. A D gene is named only where the DNA matches it firmly. Clone size is given for some rows only: seen once, a few or many times, or a class if the clone is expanded.

CDR3aa: CASRSDSDGYTF
d_gene: NA
j_gene: TRBJ1-2
v_gene: TRBV12-3/TRBV12-4
abundance: NA

CDR3aa: CASSQRPGGRIGNTEAFF
d_gene: TRBD1
j_gene: TRBJ1-1
v_gene: TRBV4-2
abundance: NA

CDR3aa: CASSLAGGAGYGYTF
d_gene: TRBD1
j_gene: TRBJ1-2
v_gene: TRBV7-9
abundance: NA

CDR3aa: CASSFRPGSQETQYF
d_gene: NA
j_gene: TRBJ2-5
v_gene: TRBV7-3
abundance: NA

CDR3aa: CASSYGRGVRTEAFF
d_gene: NA
j_gene: TRBJ1-1
v_gene: TRBV6-5
abundance: NA

CDR3aa: CASSLFQSSTDTQYF
d_gene: NA
j_gene: TRBJ2-3
v_gene: TRBV7-6
abundance: NA

CDR3aa: CASSPATMRPYEQYF
d_gene: NA
j_gene: TRBJ2-7
v_gene: TRBV11-2
abundance: NA

CDR3aa: CASSLVGEYGYTF
d_gene: NA
j_gene: TRBJ1-2
v_gene: TRBV5-4
abundance: NA

CDR3aa: CASSHGLTPFRLEKLFF
d_gene: NA
j_gene: TRBJ1-4
v_gene: TRBV3-1/TRBV3-2
abundance: NA

CDR3aa: CASSLAGTGSTEAFF
d_gene: TRBD1
j_gene: TRBJ1-1
v_gene: TRBV7-6
abundance: NA

CDR3aa: CASSIRRGENEKLFF
d_gene: NA
j_gene: TRBJ1-4
v_gene: TRBV19
abundance: NA

CDR3aa: CASSIRTGVSLPGELFF
d_gene: TRBD1
j_gene: TRBJ2-2
v_gene: TRBV7-9
abundance: NA

CDR3aa: CASSRDSPLHF
d_gene: NA
j_gene: TRBJ1-6
v_gene: TRBV2
abundance: few

CDR3aa: CASSLAGYGNTIYF
d_gene: NA
j_gene: TRBJ1-3
v_gene: TRBV5-1
abundance: many

CDR3aa: CASSDTAGSTDTQYF
d_gene: TRBD2
j_gene: TRBJ2-3
v_gene: TRBV6-4
abundance: NA

CDR3aa: CASSSPNYQPQHF
d_gene: NA
j_gene: TRBJ1-5
v_gene: TRBV28
abundance: NA

CDR3aa: CAWGTLGANVLTF
d_gene: NA
j_gene: TRBJ2-6
v_gene: TRBV30
abundance: NA

CDR3aa: CASSFYEVYEQYF
d_gene: NA
j_gene: TRBJ2-7
v_gene: TRBV5-6
abundance: NA

CDR3aa: CASSQGAGEQYF
d_gene: NA
j_gene: TRBJ2-7
v_gene: TRBV4-1
abundance: NA

CDR3aa: CASSPAGQGALNTEAFF
d_gene: TRBD1
j_gene: TRBJ1-1
v_gene: TRBV18
abundance: NA

CDR3aa: CASSYSGQNEQYF
d_gene: NA
j_gene: TRBJ2-7
v_gene: TRBV6-5
abundance: once

CDR3aa: CAWSGRQGFSYEQFF
d_gene: TRBD1
j_gene: TRBJ2-1
v_gene: TRBV30
abundance: NA

CDR3aa: CASSSPTGLASTDTQYF
d_gene: TRBD2
j_gene: TRBJ2-3
v_gene: TRBV5-4
abundance: NA

CDR3aa: CASSLQGNYGYTF
d_gene: NA
j_gene: TRBJ1-2
v_gene: TRBV5-6
abundance: NA

CDR3aa: CASSLWTSQGDGYTF
d_gene: NA
j_gene: TRBJ1-2
v_gene: TRBV5-1
abundance: NA

CDR3aa: CASSLPNSPLHF
d_gene: NA
j_gene: TRBJ1-6
v_gene: TRBV12-3/TRBV12-4
abundance: NA

CDR3aa: CASSSGGRGNQPQHF
d_gene: TRBD1
j_gene: TRBJ1-5
v_gene: TRBV27
abundance: NA

CDR3aa: CASSGGGVKETQYF
d_gene: TRBD2
j_gene: TRBJ2-5
v_gene: TRBV5-4
abundance: NA

CDR3aa: CASSLLNEGSPLHF
d_gene: NA
j_gene: TRBJ1-6
v_gene: TRBV7-9
abundance: NA

CDR3aa: CASSERQGAIGNTIYF
d_gene: TRBD1
j_gene: TRBJ1-3
v_gene: TRBV27
abundance: NA

CDR3aa: CASSQVQGAGETQYF
d_gene: TRBD1
j_gene: TRBJ2-5
v_gene: TRBV3-1/TRBV3-2
abundance: NA

CDR3aa: CASSRENSGVNEQYF
d_gene: TRBD2
j_gene: TRBJ2-7
v_gene: TRBV7-9
abundance: NA

CDR3aa: CASSQPQGQETQYF
d_gene: NA
j_gene: TRBJ2-5
v_gene: TRBV4-1
abundance: NA

CDR3aa: CASRSRGQGTSQETQYF
d_gene: TRBD1
j_gene: TRBJ2-5
v_gene: TRBV19
abundance: NA

CDR3aa: CASSLASGGARFGYEQYF
d_gene: TRBD1
j_gene: TRBJ2-7
v_gene: TRBV5-1
abundance: few

CDR3aa: CASSSDNFFSSPLHF
d_gene: NA
j_gene: TRBJ1-6
v_gene: TRBV6-6
abundance: NA

CDR3aa: CASRYGGGEAFF
d_gene: NA
j_gene: TRBJ1-1
v_gene: TRBV11-1
abundance: many

CDR3aa: CASSFTPGLAGGYNEQFF
d_gene: TRBD2
j_gene: TRBJ2-1
v_gene: TRBV5-1
abundance: NA

CDR3aa: CASSSGVVNEQFF
d_gene: NA
j_gene: TRBJ2-1
v_gene: TRBV7-2
abundance: NA